A selection of T cell receptor beta chains follows, all from one sample in a study of cytomegalovirus exposure and HLA in healthy donors. Sequencing was performed with immunoSEQ multiplex PCR; in TCRdb, only in-frame clones are kept and a portion is missing. The profile covers 200,000 to 250,000 clones, with roughly 80% appearing a single time and around 2.8% taken by the ten largest. Source material: PBMCs. These receptors all stem from a man aged 30-40 years in good health and CMV-seronegative. Each CDR3 is given with its conserved first and last residue. Each record gives: V gene, J gene, clone size, D gene, CDR3 length, CDR3 protein, CDR3 DNA. D genes are given only for firm matches. The size field is filled for only some rows; it gives once, few, many or a size class.

>TRBV19|TRBJ2-1|.|TRBD2|16
CASSIAYSGGVNEQFF
TGTGCCAGTAGTATCGCGTATAGCGGGGGGGTTAATGAGCAGTTCTTC
>TRBV4-3|TRBJ2-1|.|TRBD2|17
CASSQESAGGPGNEQFF
TGCGCCAGCAGCCAAGAATCAGCGGGGGGGCCGGGGAATGAGCAGTTCTTC
>TRBV11-2|TRBJ2-3|.|.|15
CASSPGGRPADTQYF
TGTGCCAGCAGCCCAGGGGGGCGGCCGGCAGATACGCAGTATTTT
>TRBV27|TRBJ2-7|.|TRBD2|17
CASSSRTSGGPVREQYF
TGTGCCAGCAGTTCGAGGACTAGCGGGGGGCCCGTAAGAGAGCAGTACTTC
>TRBV18|TRBJ1-2|.|.|13
CASSPQTGNGYTF
TGTGCCAGCTCACCACAGACAGGCAATGGCTACACCTTC
>TRBV7-9|TRBJ2-5|.|TRBD1|15
CASSFPGGTGETQYF
TGTGCCAGCAGCTTCCCAGGGGGAACTGGGGAGACCCAGTACTTC
>TRBV7-9|TRBJ1-1|.|.|15
CASSFSGTVNTEAFF
TGTGCCAGCAGCTTCAGCGGGACGGTTAACACTGAAGCTTTCTTT
>TRBV27|TRBJ2-1|.|TRBD1|16
CASSFLVGTGSNEQFF
TGTGCCAGCAGTTTCTTAGTGGGGACAGGGTCGAATGAGCAGTTCTTC
>TRBV9|TRBJ2-7|.|.|13
CASSGGLTYEQYF
TGTGCCAGCAGCGGGGGGCTCACCTACGAGCAGTACTTC
>TRBV6-6|TRBJ1-1|.|.|16
CASSYGGQGINTEAFF
TGTGCCAGCAGTTATGGGGGCCAGGGGATAAACACTGAAGCTTTCTTT
>TRBV27|TRBJ2-7|.|TRBD1|18
CASSSSPTGSVYPYEQYF
TGTGCCAGCAGTTCCTCCCCGACAGGGTCCGTCTACCCCTACGAGCAGTACTTC
>TRBV13|TRBJ2-2|.|.|15
CASSLGGGTTGELFF
TGTGCCAGCAGCTTAGGAGGAGGTACCACCGGGGAGCTGTTTTTT
>TRBV29-1|TRBJ2-3|.|.|12
CSVEKTGDTQYF
TGCAGCGTTGAAAAGACCGGGGATACGCAGTATTTT
>TRBV29-1|TRBJ1-2|.|.|12
CSVLQGSSGYTF
TGCAGCGTTCTTCAGGGAAGTTCTGGCTACACCTTC
>TRBV28|TRBJ2-5|.|.|15
CASSLWLGVGVEQYF
TGTGCCAGCAGTTTATGGTTGGGAGTCGGGGTAGAGCAGTACTTC
>TRBV7-2|TRBJ2-7|.|.|12
CASSLAGGEQYF
TGTGCCAGCAGCTTAGCTGGGGGGGAGCAGTACTTC
>TRBV5-4|TRBJ2-5|.|.|15
CASRPTGRGGETQYF
TGTGCCAGCAGGCCAACAGGGCGAGGTGGGGAGACCCAGTACTTC
>TRBV4-2|TRBJ2-7|.|.|13
CASSQDRDYEQYF
TGTGCCAGCAGCCAAGACAGGGACTACGAGCAGTACTTC
>TRBV11-3|TRBJ2-1|.|.|18
CASSSGGVGTLSYNEQFF
TGTGCCAGCAGCTCGGGGGGCGTCGGGACTCTTTCCTACAATGAGCAGTTCTTC
>TRBV28|TRBJ2-3|few|TRBD1|16
CASSRRTGRSTDTQYF
TGTGCCAGCAGCCGCCGGACAGGGCGAAGCACAGATACGCAGTATTTT
>TRBV5-6|TRBJ2-7|.|TRBD1|15
CASSLTGTGKDEQYF
TGTGCCAGCAGCCTCACCGGGACAGGGAAGGACGAGCAGTACTTC
>TRBV7-6|TRBJ2-1|once|.|14
CASSSRGFHNEQFF
TGTGCCAGCAGCAGCAGGGGTTTTCACAATGAGCAGTTCTTC
>TRBV6-5|TRBJ2-7|.|.|15
CASNTGLGTADEQYF
TGTGCCAGCAACACCGGCCTGGGCACTGCAGACGAGCAGTACTTC
>TRBV28|TRBJ1-5|.|TRBD1|15
CASSTGTGLNQPQHF
TGTGCCAGCAGCACCGGGACAGGGTTAAATCAGCCCCAGCATTTT
>TRBV6-6|TRBJ1-5|.|.|14
CANSGAGSNQPQHF
TGTGCCAACAGTGGGGCAGGGAGCAATCAGCCCCAGCATTTT
>TRBV5-5|TRBJ1-1|.|.|14
CASSLSTVNTEAFF
TGTGCCAGCAGCTTAAGTACGGTGAACACTGAAGCTTTCTTT
>TRBV9|TRBJ1-3|.|.|11
CASKSRNTIYF
TGTGCCAGCAAGAGCAGAAACACCATATATTTT
>TRBV10-3|TRBJ2-7|.|TRBD1|19
CAISESVGTGGWGFYEQYF
TGTGCCATCAGTGAGTCTGTTGGGACAGGGGGCTGGGGCTTCTACGAGCAGTACTTC
>TRBV6-4|TRBJ1-6|.|TRBD1|14
CASSDSDRNSPLHF
TGTGCCAGCAGTGACTCGGACAGGAATTCACCCCTCCACTTT
>TRBV19|TRBJ2-7|.|TRBD1|15
CASSQSRRGLYEQYF
TGTGCCAGTAGCCAGAGCCGTAGGGGGCTCTACGAGCAGTACTTC
>TRBV11-2|TRBJ2-7|.|.|13
CASSLSGNYEQYF
TGTGCCAGCAGCTTATCGGGGAACTACGAGCAGTACTTC
>TRBV7-8|TRBJ2-1|.|.|15
CASSLESGEYNEQFF
TGTGCCAGCAGCTTAGAGTCGGGGGAATACAATGAGCAGTTCTTC
>TRBV9|TRBJ2-4|.|TRBD2|19
CASSPRWIAGGGAKNIQYF
TGTGCCAGCAGCCCCCGTTGGATAGCGGGCGGTGGAGCCAAAAACATTCAGTACTTC
>TRBV2|TRBJ1-4|.|TRBD1|15
CASSETGGRTEKLFF
TGTGCCAGCAGTGAGACAGGGGGGCGTACTGAAAAACTGTTTTTT
>TRBV9|TRBJ2-7|.|.|15
CASSVGQGGFYEQYF
TGTGCCAGCAGCGTAGGGCAGGGCGGTTTCTACGAGCAGTACTTC
>TRBV7-3|TRBJ1-2|many|.|15
CASSLSPGLDYGYTF
TGTGCCAGCAGCTTATCCCCAGGGTTAGACTATGGCTACACCTTC
>TRBV4-3|TRBJ2-7|.|.|14
CASSQDPAGYEQYF
TGCGCCAGCAGCCAAGATCCGGCAGGCTACGAGCAGTACTTC
>TRBV28|TRBJ2-4|.|.|16
CASSLLPGFGENIQYF
TGTGCCAGCAGTTTATTGCCAGGGTTTGGGGAAAACATTCAGTACTTC
>TRBV28|TRBJ2-3|.|TRBD1|16
CASSLRRGLSTDTQYF
TGTGCCAGCAGTTTGCGTAGGGGGCTGAGCACAGATACGCAGTATTTT
>TRBV4-2|TRBJ1-1|.|.|14
CASSQEGGVTEAFF
TGTGCCAGCAGCCAAGAAGGGGGAGTCACTGAAGCTTTCTTT
>TRBV28|TRBJ1-1|.|.|15
CASSPLSGVNTEAFF
TGTGCCAGCAGTCCACTGAGTGGAGTGAACACTGAAGCTTTCTTT
>TRBV2|TRBJ1-1|.|.|15
CASSADSMSSGEAFF
TGTGCCAGCAGTGCGGACAGTATGAGTTCGGGGGAAGCTTTCTTT
>TRBV5-1|TRBJ2-7|.|.|17
CASSFGSRAGRSYEQYF
TGCGCCAGCAGCTTCGGATCCAGGGCGGGGAGGTCCTACGAGCAGTACTTC
>TRBV19|TRBJ1-2|.|TRBD1|14
CASYGAGGSYGYTF
TGTGCCAGCTACGGTGCAGGGGGCTCCTATGGCTACACCTTC
>TRBV4-2|TRBJ2-7|.|.|15
CASSQEENPAYEQYF
TGTGCCAGCAGCCAAGAGGAGAACCCTGCCTACGAGCAGTACTTC
>TRBV6-5|TRBJ1-2|.|.|16
CASSSRPTTLNYGYTF
TGTGCCAGCAGTTCGAGGCCCACCACGCTTAACTATGGCTACACCTTC
>TRBV7-9|TRBJ2-7|.|TRBD1|12
CASSPTGGEQYF
TGTGCCAGCAGCCCGACAGGGGGCGAGCAGTACTTC
>TRBV11-2|TRBJ2-7|.|TRBD2|15
CASSLLAGQSYEQYF
TGTGCCAGCAGCTTGTTAGCGGGGCAATCCTACGAGCAGTACTTC
>TRBV28|TRBJ1-5|.|TRBD1|15
CASTRTTGGNQPQHF
TGTGCCAGCACCAGGACCACAGGGGGCAATCAGCCCCAGCATTTT
>TRBV2|TRBJ2-7|.|TRBD2|17
CASSEALLRGSSYEQYF
TGTGCCAGCAGTGAAGCGCTCTTGCGGGGGAGCTCCTACGAGCAGTACTTC
>TRBV7-9|TRBJ1-1|.|.|16
CSSSLGPAGSDTEAFF
TGTTCCAGCAGCTTGGGACCAGCGGGGTCGGACACTGAAGCTTTCTTT